Presented here are 2 T cell receptor beta chains from one specimen sequenced in a study of T cell clonality in common variable immunodeficiency (dated by TCRdb to the mid-2010s). The library was built by means of the immunoSEQ multiplex PCR assay. TCRdb took over this immuneACCESS table, retaining in-frame rearrangements with V and J assigned. Such tables are incomplete; in checked studies, under half of the missing clones stem from an unresolved V gene, and the remainder is unexplained. The sample comprises tens of thousands of clones, and every one was counted more than once. The leading ten clones occupy roughly 3.5% of the sample. The specimen sequenced was peripheral blood mononuclear cells. The receptor source for this set is a person aged 18-70 years in good health.

This clone was counted many times. The CDR3 end lies 3 residues beyond the end of the read and is filled in from the germline J gene. The chain links TRBV20-1 to TRBJ2-7; D unresolved. Trimming took 3 bases from V and 4 from J, leaving 13 bases between them. This CDR3 comprises 13 residues. Germline V gene lookup returns CDR1 DFQATT and CDR2 SNEGSKA (reference sequence). CDR3 in amino acids: CSASSPQPYEQYF. CDR3 bases read: TGCAGTGCTAGCTCCCCACAACCGTACGAG.

This clone has at least ten counts. From the germline J gene comes the end of the CDR3, since the read stops 3 residues before it. V gene TRBV7-6 combines with J gene TRBJ2-7; D might be TRBD2 (5 bases). The germline V gene has CDR1 SGHVS and CDR2 FNYEAQ. The CDR3 runs to 13 residues. Trimming pared 1 base from V and 4 bases from J, leaving 8 bases between. The part of the CDR3 DNA that was read is TGTGCCAGCAGCTTAGGGAGAGGGTACGAG. Translation: CASSLGRGYE. The complete CDR3 sequence is CASSLGRGYEQYF.